This TCR beta chain was identified in a study of blood T cell repertoires in COVID-19. On the study more broadly: Sources were T cells, B-cell-depleted T cells, or PBMCs; the material itself was cDNA or gDNA.

Enrollees, roughly 18 to 89 years old, lived in approximately 25 US areas. What the recovered Cohort 3 donors had was two negative PCRs, clearance, or symptom resolution. Per germline, CDR1 SGHVS and CDR2 FNYEAQ. The CDR3 spans 13 residues. Losses at the gene ends were 7 bases for V and 4 bases for J; bases not matched to a gene: 2. Authors' processing steps: Amplified reference gene primers provided the basis for estimating nucleated cell counts. Generated by immunoSEQ multiplex PCR, the TCRdb table keeps only in-frame clones and is missing some. V and J calls and clone size follow that table, whereas D and trimming were derived from the DNA. This repertoire shows fewer than 400,000 clones, about 87% found once; its top ten account for approximately 9.3%.

The sample comprised PBMCs or T cells enriched from blood (not recorded which). The rearrangement joins TRBV7-6 to TRBJ1-4; 8 nucleotides align to TRBD1. This TCR was recovered from a woman aged 50 to 65 who had recovered from COVID-19. Written as DNA, the CDR3 is TGTGCCAGCACCGACAGGGGTAATGAAAAACTGTTTTTT. Encoded protein: CASTDRGNEKLFF.